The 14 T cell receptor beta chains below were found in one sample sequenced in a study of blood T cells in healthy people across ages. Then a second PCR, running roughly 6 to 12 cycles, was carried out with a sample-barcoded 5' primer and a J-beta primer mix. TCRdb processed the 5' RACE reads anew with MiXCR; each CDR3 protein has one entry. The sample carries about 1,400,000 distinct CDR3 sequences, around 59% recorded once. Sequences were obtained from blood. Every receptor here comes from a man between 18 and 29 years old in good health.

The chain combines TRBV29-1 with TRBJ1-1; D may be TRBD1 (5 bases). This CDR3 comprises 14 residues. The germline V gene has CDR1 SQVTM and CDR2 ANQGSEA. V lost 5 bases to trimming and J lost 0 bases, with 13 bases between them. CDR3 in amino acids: CSVQTVAMNTEAFF. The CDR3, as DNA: TGCAGCGTTCAGACAGTAGCCATGAACACTGAAGCTTTCTTT.

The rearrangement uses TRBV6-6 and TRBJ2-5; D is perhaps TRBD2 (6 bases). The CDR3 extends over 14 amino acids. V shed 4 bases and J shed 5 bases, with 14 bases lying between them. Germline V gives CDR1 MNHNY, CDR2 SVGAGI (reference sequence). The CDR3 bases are TGTGCCAGCAGTTCCCCCTATGGGGGGGAGACCCAGTACTTC. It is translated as CASSSPYGGETQYF.

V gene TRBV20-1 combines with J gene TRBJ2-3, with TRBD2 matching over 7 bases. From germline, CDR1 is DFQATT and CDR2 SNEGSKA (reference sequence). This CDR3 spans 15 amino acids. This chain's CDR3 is CSRNPGTTSTDTQYF. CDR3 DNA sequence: TGCAGCCGAAACCCCGGGACTACTAGCACAGATACGCAGTATTTT.

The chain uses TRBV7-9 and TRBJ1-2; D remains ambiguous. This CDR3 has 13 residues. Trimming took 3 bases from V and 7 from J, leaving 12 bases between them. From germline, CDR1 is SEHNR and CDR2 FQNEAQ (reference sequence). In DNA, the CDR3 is TGTGCCAGCAGCTTTGCGGACTTAAGTGGCTACACCTTC. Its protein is CASSFADLSGYTF.

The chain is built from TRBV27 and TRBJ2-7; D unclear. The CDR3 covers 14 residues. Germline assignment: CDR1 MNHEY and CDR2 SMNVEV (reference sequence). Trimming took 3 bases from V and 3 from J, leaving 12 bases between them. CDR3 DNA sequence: TGTGCCAGCAGTTTTGCAGGAGCCGACTACGAGCAGTACTTC. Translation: CASSFAGADYEQYF.

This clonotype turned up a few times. CDR3 in DNA: TGTGCCAGCAGCTTAGGCGGACTCGGGTCCTACGAGCAGTACTTC. Translation: CASSLGGLGSYEQYF. The chain has TRBV7-9 and TRBJ2-7; D might be TRBD2 (5 bases). CDR1 is SEHNR, CDR2 FQNEAQ, per germline (reference sequence). CDR3 size: 15 residues. The V and J ends lost 1 base and 1 base respectively, with 11 bases between them.

CDR3 sequence reads: CAISEKGTSGSGETQYF. CDR3 in DNA: TGTGCCATCAGTGAGAAAGGGACTAGCGGGAGTGGGGAGACCCAGTACTTC. The V and J genes are TRBV10-3 and TRBJ2-5; 14 nucleotides agree with TRBD2. In germline, CDR1 is ENHRY, CDR2 SYGVKD. The CDR3 has 17 residues. V shed 2 bases and J 5 bases; nucleotides not matched to a gene: 7.

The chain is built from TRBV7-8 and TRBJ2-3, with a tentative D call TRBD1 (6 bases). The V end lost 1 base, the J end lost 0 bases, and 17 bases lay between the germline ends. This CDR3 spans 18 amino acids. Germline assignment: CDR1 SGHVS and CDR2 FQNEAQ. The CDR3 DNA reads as TGTGCCAGCAGCTTAGTATTGGGTGGGGGCGGTAGCACAGATACGCAGTATTTT. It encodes CASSLVLGGGGSTDTQYF.

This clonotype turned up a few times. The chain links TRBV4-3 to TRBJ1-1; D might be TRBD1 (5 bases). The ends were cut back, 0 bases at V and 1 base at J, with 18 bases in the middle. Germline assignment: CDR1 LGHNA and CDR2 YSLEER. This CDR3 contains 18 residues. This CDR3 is CASSQEAAGTGRNTEAFF. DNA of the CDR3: TGCGCCAGCAGCCAAGAGGCGGCCGGGACCGGAAGGAACACTGAAGCTTTCTTT.

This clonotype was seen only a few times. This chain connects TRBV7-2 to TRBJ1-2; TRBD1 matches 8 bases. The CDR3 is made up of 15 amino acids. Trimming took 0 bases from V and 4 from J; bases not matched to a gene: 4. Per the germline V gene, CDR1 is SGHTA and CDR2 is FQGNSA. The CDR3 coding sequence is TGTGCCAGCAGCTTAGCAACTGGGACAGGCTATGGCTACACCTTC. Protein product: CASSLATGTGYGYTF.

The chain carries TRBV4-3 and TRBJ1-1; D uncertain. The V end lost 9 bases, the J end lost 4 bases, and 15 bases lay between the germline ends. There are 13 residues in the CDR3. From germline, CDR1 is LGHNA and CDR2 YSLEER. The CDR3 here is CARSFPLGTEAFF. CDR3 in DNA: TGCGCCAGGTCATTCCCCCTCGGCACTGAAGCTTTCTTT.

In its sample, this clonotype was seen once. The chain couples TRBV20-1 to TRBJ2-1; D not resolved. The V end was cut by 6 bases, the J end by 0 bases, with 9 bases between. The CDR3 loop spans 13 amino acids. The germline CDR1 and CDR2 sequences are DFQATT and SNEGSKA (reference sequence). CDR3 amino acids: CSATQSSYNEQFF. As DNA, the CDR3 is TGCAGTGCAACACAGAGCTCCTACAATGAGCAGTTCTTC.

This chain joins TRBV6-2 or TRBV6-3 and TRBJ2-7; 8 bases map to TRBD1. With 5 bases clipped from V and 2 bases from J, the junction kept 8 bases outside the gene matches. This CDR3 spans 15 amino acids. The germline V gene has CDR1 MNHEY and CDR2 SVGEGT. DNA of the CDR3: TGTGCCAGCAGTCGATTCGGACAGGGAGCCTACGAGCAGTACTTC. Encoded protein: CASSRFGQGAYEQYF.

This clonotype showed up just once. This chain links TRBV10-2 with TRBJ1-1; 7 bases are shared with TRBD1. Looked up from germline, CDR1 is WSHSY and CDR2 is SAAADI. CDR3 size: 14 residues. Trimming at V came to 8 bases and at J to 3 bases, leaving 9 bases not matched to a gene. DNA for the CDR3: TGCGCCAGCCTCCCGACAGGGAGGGACACTGAAGCTTTCTTT. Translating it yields CASLPTGRDTEAFF.